Listed below are T cell receptor beta chains from one sample, sequenced in a study of response to subunit inactivated influenza vaccine. In TCRdb, the RT-PCR reads were re-called with MiXCR into one record per CDR3 protein. The data contain approximately 520,000 distinct CDR3 sequences, less than 30% of them singletons. The sample consisted of CD4+ T cells sorted from PBMCs, taken roughly 5 days after vaccination. The origin of the receptors is a man aged 45-65 years who received an inactivated influenza vaccine. The CDR3 runs from the conserved cysteine through the conserved F or W. The order of the fields is D gene, V gene, J gene, clone size, CDR3 protein, CDR3 DNA. A D gene is named only where the DNA matches it firmly. A clone size is listed for some rows: how often the clone was seen (once, few, many), or a class if it is expanded.

TRBD1	TRBV12-3/TRBV12-4	TRBJ2-5	few	CASSTGQITRETQYF	TGTGCCAGCAGTACGGGACAGATTACAAGAGAGACCCAGTACTTC
TRBD2	TRBV10-3	TRBJ2-1	.	CAISGSSGSYNEQFF	TGTGCCATCAGTGGATCTAGCGGGTCCTACAATGAGCAGTTCTTC
TRBD2	TRBV5-1	TRBJ2-1	few	CASSVGISGGAHEQFF	TGCGCCAGCAGCGTAGGGATTAGCGGGGGGGCCCATGAGCAGTTCTTC
.	TRBV15	TRBJ1-1	few	CATSPEIVGAEAFF	TGTGCCACCAGCCCAGAGATCGTGGGGGCTGAAGCTTTCTTT
.	TRBV9	TRBJ2-3	.	CASSEGNADTQYF	TGTGCCAGCAGCGAGGGGAACGCGGATACGCAGTATTTT
TRBD1	TRBV13	TRBJ2-4	.	CASSLDARDRNIQYF	TGTGCCAGCAGCTTAGATGCCCGGGACAGAAACATTCAGTACTTC
.	TRBV29-1	TRBJ2-1	few	CSVEAPSQNEQFF	TGCAGCGTTGAAGCCCCCTCCCAGAATGAGCAGTTCTTC
TRBD1	TRBV20-1	TRBJ2-2	.	CSARTGSNTGELFF	TGCAGTGCTAGGACAGGGTCGAACACCGGGGAGCTGTTTTTT
.	TRBV6-2/TRBV6-3	TRBJ2-7	few	CASSTDSREQYF	TGTGCCAGCAGCACGGACAGCCGTGAGCAGTACTTC
.	TRBV7-2	TRBJ1-4	many	CASSLSNPATNEKLFF	TGTGCCAGCAGCTTATCGAACCCGGCCACTAATGAAAAACTGTTTTTT
.	TRBV7-9	TRBJ2-3	.	CASSLFGITDTQYF	TGTGCCAGCAGCTTATTTGGAATTACAGATACGCAGTATTTT